The rows below give T cell receptor beta chains drawn from one sample of a study of shared clonotypes between healthy human individuals. Data came from immunoSEQ multiplex PCR; TCRdb stores just in-frame clones and leaves some out. The data show 2 million or so clones, approximately 94% seen once. Sequenced material: naive CD8+ T cells sorted from blood. These receptors were collected from a man between 18 and 29 years old in good health. The conserved cysteine and the conserved F or W are not part of the CDR3 here. The order of the fields is J gene, D gene, V gene, CDR3 protein. A D gene is named only where the DNA matches it firmly.

j_gene: TRBJ2-1; d_gene: NA; v_gene: TRBV29-1; CDR3aa: SVDAEGFYEQF
j_gene: TRBJ1-2; d_gene: TRBD1; v_gene: TRBV6-6; CDR3aa: ASRQGGYYGYT
j_gene: TRBJ2-5; d_gene: NA; v_gene: TRBV29-1; CDR3aa: SVEGTGLVEETQY
j_gene: TRBJ2-3; d_gene: NA; v_gene: TRBV9; CDR3aa: ASRAQDRGLDLNTDTQY
j_gene: TRBJ2-1; d_gene: TRBD1; v_gene: TRBV27; CDR3aa: ASRGQLYNEQF
j_gene: TRBJ2-7; d_gene: NA; v_gene: TRBV5-3; CDR3aa: ARSLAGSSYEQY
j_gene: TRBJ2-7; d_gene: TRBD2; v_gene: TRBV5-6; CDR3aa: ASSFSGGPYEQY
j_gene: TRBJ2-5; d_gene: NA; v_gene: TRBV2; CDR3aa: ASSGPEGGETQY
j_gene: TRBJ2-5; d_gene: NA; v_gene: TRBV5-6; CDR3aa: ASSEDSKETQY
j_gene: TRBJ2-1; d_gene: TRBD2; v_gene: TRBV7-7; CDR3aa: ASSERGGSYNEQF
j_gene: TRBJ1-2; d_gene: TRBD1; v_gene: TRBV10-3; CDR3aa: AITGDRGQYGYT
j_gene: TRBJ2-7; d_gene: NA; v_gene: TRBV5-4; CDR3aa: ASTSLDGAYEQY
j_gene: TRBJ2-7; d_gene: NA; v_gene: TRBV11-2; CDR3aa: ASSLVTATYEQY
j_gene: TRBJ2-1; d_gene: NA; v_gene: TRBV4-3; CDR3aa: ASSQGEEYNEQF
j_gene: TRBJ2-7; d_gene: TRBD2; v_gene: TRBV7-9; CDR3aa: ASSPPLAGDLYEQY
j_gene: TRBJ2-5; d_gene: NA; v_gene: TRBV23-1; CDR3aa: ASSHSGRETQY
j_gene: TRBJ2-7; d_gene: TRBD2; v_gene: TRBV27; CDR3aa: ASSFSGAPSYEQY
j_gene: TRBJ1-6; d_gene: NA; v_gene: TRBV30; CDR3aa: AWSDDTGSNSPLH
j_gene: TRBJ2-7; d_gene: TRBD2; v_gene: TRBV5-6; CDR3aa: ASSPPGLPYEQY
j_gene: TRBJ2-2; d_gene: NA; v_gene: TRBV6-1; CDR3aa: ASSDTLVGVGELF
j_gene: TRBJ2-7; d_gene: NA; v_gene: TRBV4-1; CDR3aa: ASSLPGQSHEQY
j_gene: TRBJ2-1; d_gene: NA; v_gene: TRBV27; CDR3aa: ASSAAMDEQF
j_gene: TRBJ1-4; d_gene: NA; v_gene: TRBV18; CDR3aa: ASSPRAGRTTNEKLF
j_gene: TRBJ2-7; d_gene: TRBD2; v_gene: TRBV4-3; CDR3aa: ASSPTAGAAYEQY
j_gene: TRBJ2-3; d_gene: TRBD2; v_gene: TRBV13; CDR3aa: ASSPSLAGGFTDTQY
j_gene: TRBJ1-1; d_gene: NA; v_gene: TRBV7-8; CDR3aa: ASSLAKGTKGPEAF
j_gene: TRBJ2-1; d_gene: NA; v_gene: TRBV6-5; CDR3aa: ASSYSAGETYNEQF
j_gene: TRBJ2-3; d_gene: NA; v_gene: TRBV2; CDR3aa: ASGSPPTGLTADTQY
j_gene: TRBJ1-5; d_gene: NA; v_gene: TRBV27; CDR3aa: ASSWAGWNNQPQH
j_gene: TRBJ2-5; d_gene: NA; v_gene: TRBV27; CDR3aa: ASSHTGAGETQY
j_gene: TRBJ1-1; d_gene: TRBD1; v_gene: TRBV4-1; CDR3aa: ASSHGTGVNTEAF
j_gene: TRBJ2-7; d_gene: TRBD1; v_gene: TRBV7-9; CDR3aa: ASSPTGPYEQY
j_gene: TRBJ1-1; d_gene: NA; v_gene: TRBV28; CDR3aa: ASGIVTVYNTEAF
j_gene: TRBJ1-6; d_gene: TRBD1; v_gene: TRBV4-1; CDR3aa: ASSLPDRGHSPLH
j_gene: TRBJ2-7; d_gene: NA; v_gene: TRBV4-3; CDR3aa: ASSQGDNPLYEQY
j_gene: TRBJ1-5; d_gene: NA; v_gene: TRBV6-1; CDR3aa: ASSELRGGHQPQH
j_gene: TRBJ1-2; d_gene: NA; v_gene: TRBV25-1; CDR3aa: ASSEWSYGYT
j_gene: TRBJ1-1; d_gene: NA; v_gene: TRBV13; CDR3aa: ASTSMWGEAEAF
j_gene: TRBJ1-2; d_gene: TRBD1; v_gene: TRBV9; CDR3aa: ASSVGQGPLGYGYT
j_gene: TRBJ1-4; d_gene: NA; v_gene: TRBV27; CDR3aa: ASSLLGGREKLF
j_gene: TRBJ2-7; d_gene: NA; v_gene: TRBV19; CDR3aa: ASSHTADLYEQY
j_gene: TRBJ2-7; d_gene: TRBD1; v_gene: TRBV5-4; CDR3aa: ASSPGQGAFYEQY
j_gene: TRBJ1-1; d_gene: NA; v_gene: TRBV19; CDR3aa: ASSGHVGGTEAF
j_gene: TRBJ2-4; d_gene: NA; v_gene: TRBV20-1; CDR3aa: SARDVQIEY
j_gene: TRBJ2-5; d_gene: NA; v_gene: TRBV9; CDR3aa: ASSVRPAGGRETQY
j_gene: TRBJ2-7; d_gene: NA; v_gene: TRBV10-3; CDR3aa: AISEEGNEQY
j_gene: TRBJ1-2; d_gene: NA; v_gene: TRBV12-5; CDR3aa: ASGPGRGGYT
j_gene: TRBJ1-1; d_gene: TRBD1; v_gene: TRBV4-1; CDR3aa: ASSAQGVVTEAF
j_gene: TRBJ2-1; d_gene: NA; v_gene: TRBV29-1; CDR3aa: SVEMTDAWMNEQF
j_gene: TRBJ1-1; d_gene: NA; v_gene: TRBV5-1; CDR3aa: ASSPSGWGAGTEAF
j_gene: TRBJ2-1; d_gene: NA; v_gene: TRBV19; CDR3aa: ASSIDLEYNEQF
j_gene: TRBJ1-1; d_gene: NA; v_gene: TRBV7-9; CDR3aa: ASSLADNTEAF
j_gene: TRBJ2-7; d_gene: NA; v_gene: TRBV5-5; CDR3aa: ASSLEGSYEQY
j_gene: TRBJ1-2; d_gene: NA; v_gene: TRBV9; CDR3aa: ASSGGGGLDGYT